The table lists the clone carrying this T cell receptor beta chain with a few counts. This sample was included in a study of human T cells and chemical hapten exposure. The template was total RNA from unfractionated whole blood. The CDR3 loop spans 12 amino acids. CDR1 DFQATT and CDR2 SNEGSKA come from the germline V gene (reference sequence). The V end lost 4 bases, the J end lost 3 bases, and 10 bases lay between the germline ends. As the library was built, unique molecular identifiers were attached to individual cDNA molecules. Each CDR3 protein is one row after TCRdb ran MiXCR on the reads. The table has around 3,100 distinct CDR3 sequences, 49% seen once.

The clonotype comes from a human donor who had alopecia or was a healthy volunteer (not recorded which). Some clones in this sample may be carry-over from other donors' samples. This table probably holds off-target reads from a library built for another chain. The sequenced sample was whole blood. V is TRBV20-1 and J is TRBJ2-7, with a weak D call TRBD1 (6 bases). The CDR3 DNA follows: TGCAGTGCTAACAGGGCCAACTACGAGCAGTACTTC. Its translation: CSANRANYEQYF.